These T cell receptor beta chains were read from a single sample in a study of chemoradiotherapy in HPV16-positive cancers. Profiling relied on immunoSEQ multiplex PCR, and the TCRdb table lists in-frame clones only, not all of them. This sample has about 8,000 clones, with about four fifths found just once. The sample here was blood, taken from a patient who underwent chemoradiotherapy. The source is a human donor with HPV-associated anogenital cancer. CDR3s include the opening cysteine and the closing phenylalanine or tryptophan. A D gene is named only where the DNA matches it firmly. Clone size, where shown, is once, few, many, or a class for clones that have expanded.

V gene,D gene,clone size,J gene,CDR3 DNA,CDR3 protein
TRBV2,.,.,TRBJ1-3,TGTGCCAGCAGTGATGTCGTCTCTGGAAACACCATATATTTT,CASSDVVSGNTIYF
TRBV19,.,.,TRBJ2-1,TGTGCCAGTAGTATAGAGGGGGCCTCTTACAATGAGCAGTTCTTC,CASSIEGASYNEQFF
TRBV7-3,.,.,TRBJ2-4,TGTGCCAGCAGCCTGGACAGTAGCCGGCAAAACATTCAGTACTTC,CASSLDSSRQNIQYF
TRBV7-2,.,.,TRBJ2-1,TGTGCCAGCAGCTTAGTCGGGGCGGGAAACAATGAGCAGTTCTTC,CASSLVGAGNNEQFF
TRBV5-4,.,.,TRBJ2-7,TGTGCCAGCAGCTCTCCGACAGATAACTACGAGCAGTACTTC,CASSSPTDNYEQYF
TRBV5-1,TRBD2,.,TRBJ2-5,TGCGCCAGCAGCTTGGCCCTAGGTAGCGGGGGGGAGACCCAGTACTTC,CASSLALGSGGETQYF
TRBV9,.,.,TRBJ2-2,TGTGCCAGCAGCGGGGACTTCCGCACCGGGGAGCTGTTTTTT,CASSGDFRTGELFF
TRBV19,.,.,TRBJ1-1,TGTGCCAGTAGTATTCAAGGGAACACTGAAGCTTTCTTT,CASSIQGNTEAFF
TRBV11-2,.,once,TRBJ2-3,TGTGCCAGCAGCTTTAGGGAACTAGATACGCAGTATTTT,CASSFRELDTQYF
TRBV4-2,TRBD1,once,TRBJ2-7,TGTGCCAGCAGCCAGGCCGGGACAGGGGGCTTCGACGAGCAGTACTTC,CASSQAGTGGFDEQYF
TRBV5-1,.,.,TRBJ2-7,TGCGCCAGCAGCTTGAGGTTGGAGGGATACGAGCAGTACTTC,CASSLRLEGYEQYF
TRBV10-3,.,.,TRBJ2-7,TGTGCCATCAGACAGGGTTCGGACGAGCAGTACTTC,CAIRQGSDEQYF
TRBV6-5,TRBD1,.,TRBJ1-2,TGTGCCAGCGGAAGACAGGGAGGGGGATATGGCTACACCTTC,CASGRQGGGYGYTF
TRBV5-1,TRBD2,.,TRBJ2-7,TGCGCCAGCAGAACCGGGACTAGCGGGAGCCAGTACTTC,CASRTGTSGSQYF
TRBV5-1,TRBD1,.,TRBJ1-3,TGCGCCAGCAGCTTGCGACAGGGGTGGGGTAACACCATATATTTT,CASSLRQGWGNTIYF
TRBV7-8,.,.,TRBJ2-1,TGTGCCAGCAGCTTTTCGACCAGTTACAATGAGCAGTTCTTC,CASSFSTSYNEQFF
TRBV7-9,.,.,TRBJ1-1,TGTGCCAGCACCATCAACCTTCTCCGGGGCGGGCTGAACACTGAAGCTTTCTTT,CASTINLLRGGLNTEAFF
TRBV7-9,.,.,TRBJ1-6,TGTGCCAGCAGCTTAAGCGGGGACTTGGACTCACCCCTCCACTTT,CASSLSGDLDSPLHF
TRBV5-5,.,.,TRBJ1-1,TGTGCCAGCAGCTCCTGGATCAACACTGAAGCTTTCTTT,CASSSWINTEAFF
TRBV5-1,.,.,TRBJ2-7,TGCGCCAGCAGCTTGGAGGGCCGACAGCCCTACGAGCAGTACTTC,CASSLEGRQPYEQYF
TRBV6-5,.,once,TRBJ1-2,TGTGCCAGCAGTTACTCGGGGAACAGGCAAAGAGAGGGCTACACCTTC,CASSYSGNRQREGYTF
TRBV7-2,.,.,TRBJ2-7,TGTGCCAGCAGCCAGCAGGGGAGTGGTAACGAGCAGTACTTC,CASSQQGSGNEQYF
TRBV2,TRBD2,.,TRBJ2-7,TGTGCCAGCAGTGAAGAAGGCGCAGGGCGGGGGGCAAGGAGCTCCTACGAGCAGTACTTC,CASSEEGAGRGARSSYEQYF
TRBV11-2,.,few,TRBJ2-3,TGTGCCAGCACCCCTCAGGTTAGCACAGATACGCAGTATTTT,CASTPQVSTDTQYF
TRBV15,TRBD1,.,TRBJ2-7,TGTGCCGATTCCGGACAGGGCTGGATCTACGAGCAGTACTTC,CADSGQGWIYEQYF
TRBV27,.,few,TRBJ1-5,TGTGCCAGCAGTTTATACAGGGCAGGTCAGCCCCAGCATTTT,CASSLYRAGQPQHF
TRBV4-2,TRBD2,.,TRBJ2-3,TGTGCCAGCAGCCCGAGACTAGCGGGGGAGGCCACAGATACGCAGTATTTT,CASSPRLAGEATDTQYF
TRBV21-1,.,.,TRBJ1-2,TGTGCCAGCAGCAAAGCGGGGGGACGAACCCGGGACAGGGGATTAAACTATGGCTACACCTTC,CASSKAGGRTRDRGLNYGYTF
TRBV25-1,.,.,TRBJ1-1,TGTGCCAGCAGGTCAACCTCATTGAACACTGAAGCTTTCTTT,CASRSTSLNTEAFF
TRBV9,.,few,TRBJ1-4,TGTGCCAGCAGCCTCACCGGAGAAAAACTGTTTTTT,CASSLTGEKLFF
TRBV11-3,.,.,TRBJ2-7,TGTGCCAGCAGCTTAGATTCTAGGGGGGACGAGCAGTACTTC,CASSLDSRGDEQYF
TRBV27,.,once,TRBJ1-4,TGTGCCAGCAGTTTCCCGGGGGCGGGTGAAAAACTGTTTTTT,CASSFPGAGEKLFF
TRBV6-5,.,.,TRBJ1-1,TGTGCCAGCAGTTACAGTTATGGTGACACTGAAGCTTTCTTT,CASSYSYGDTEAFF
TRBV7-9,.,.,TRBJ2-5,TGTGCCAGCAGCTTAGGGGACTTTGGGGAGAGACAAGAGACCCAGTACTTC,CASSLGDFGERQETQYF
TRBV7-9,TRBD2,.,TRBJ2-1,TGTGCCAGCAGCCCCGGACTAGCGGACAATGAGCAGTTCTTC,CASSPGLADNEQFF
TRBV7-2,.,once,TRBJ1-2,TGTGCCAGCAGCTTAGCGACAGGCTCGAAAGGCTACACCTTC,CASSLATGSKGYTF
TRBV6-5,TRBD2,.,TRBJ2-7,TGTGCCAGCAGTCGGACTAGCGACAGCTCCTACGAGCAGTACTTC,CASSRTSDSSYEQYF
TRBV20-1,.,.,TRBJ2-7,TGCAGTGCTAGCGTTAAATACGAGCAGTACTTC,CSASVKYEQYF
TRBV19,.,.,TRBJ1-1,TGTGCCAGTACCCTGAGGGGGGCAGACACTGAAGCTTTCTTT,CASTLRGADTEAFF
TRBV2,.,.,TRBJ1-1,TGTGCCAGCAGTGTGCTACAGGGAGGCACTGAAGCTTTCTTT,CASSVLQGGTEAFF
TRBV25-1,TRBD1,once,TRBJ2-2,TGTGCCAGCAGTGACGCCGGGACAGGGGACACCGGGGAGCTGTTTTTT,CASSDAGTGDTGELFF
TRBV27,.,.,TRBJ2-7,TGTGCCAGCAGTTTATCAATGGGATACGACGAGCAGTACTTC,CASSLSMGYDEQYF
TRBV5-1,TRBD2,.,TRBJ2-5,TGCGCCAGCAGCGCACGACTAGCGGTGGAGACCCAGTACTTC,CASSARLAVETQYF
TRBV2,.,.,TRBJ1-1,TGTGCCAGCAGTGAAAACGCGAACACTGAAGCTTTCTTT,CASSENANTEAFF
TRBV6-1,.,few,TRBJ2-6,TGTGCCAGCAGTGAAGGACAATCTGGGGCCAACGTCCTGACTTTC,CASSEGQSGANVLTF
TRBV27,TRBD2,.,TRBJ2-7,TGTGCCAGCAGCCGACTCAGCGGGGGGGCCTCCTACGAGCAGTACTTC,CASSRLSGGASYEQYF
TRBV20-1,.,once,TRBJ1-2,TGCAGTGCTGAAATTAACTATGGCTACACCTTC,CSAEINYGYTF
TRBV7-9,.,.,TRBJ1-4,TGTGCCAGCAGTTCCGCCTTAGCCACTTGGGGGTCTGAAAAACTGTTTTTT,CASSSALATWGSEKLFF
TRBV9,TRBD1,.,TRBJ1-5,TGTGCCAGCAGCGTAGACGGGGGGACAGGGAATCAGCCCCAGCATTTT,CASSVDGGTGNQPQHF
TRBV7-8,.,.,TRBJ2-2,TGTGCCAGCAGTTTGAACAGGGCCCCAGGGACCGGGGAGCTGTTTTTT,CASSLNRAPGTGELFF